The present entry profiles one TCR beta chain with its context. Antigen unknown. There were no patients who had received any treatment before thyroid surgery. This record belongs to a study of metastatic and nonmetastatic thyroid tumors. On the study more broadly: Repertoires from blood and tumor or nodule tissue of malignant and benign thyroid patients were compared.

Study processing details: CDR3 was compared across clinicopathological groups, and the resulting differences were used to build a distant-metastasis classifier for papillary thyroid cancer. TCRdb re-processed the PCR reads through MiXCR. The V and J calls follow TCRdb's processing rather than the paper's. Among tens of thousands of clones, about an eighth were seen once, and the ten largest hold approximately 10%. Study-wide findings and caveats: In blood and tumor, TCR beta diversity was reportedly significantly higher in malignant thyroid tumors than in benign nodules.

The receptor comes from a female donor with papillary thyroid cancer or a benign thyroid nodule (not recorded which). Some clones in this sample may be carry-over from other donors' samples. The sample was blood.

The CDR3 DNA is TGTGCCAGCAGCTTACTCGGACAGGGGTACGAGCAGTACTTC. It yields the protein CASSLLGQGYEQYF. The rearrangement uses TRBV7-3 and TRBJ2-7; 9 bases line up with TRBD1. V shed 2 bases and J 4 bases; nucleotides not matched to a gene: 3. Per the germline V gene, CDR1 is SGHTA and CDR2 is FQGTGA. CDR3 length: 14 amino acids. Full variable domain (rest looked up from reference TRBV7-3 and TRBJ2-7): GAGVSQTPSNKVTEKGKYVELRCDPISGHTALYWYRQSLGQGPEFLIYFQGTGAADDSGLPNDRFFAVRPEGSVSTLKIQRTERGDSAVYLCASSLLGQGYEQYFGPGTRLTVT.